Presented here are 29 T cell receptor beta chains from one specimen sequenced in a study of long-term antiretroviral therapy in people with HIV (dated by TCRdb to the early 2020s). The immunoSEQ hsTCRB v3.0 assay was used at survey level resolution to sequence the TRB variable region. As stored in TCRdb, this immuneACCESS dataset retains in-frame rearrangements with V and J assigned. A fraction of the clones does not appear; measured against another copy, unresolved V genes explain less than half of the discrepancy, and the remainder lacks a known reason. For this sample there are roughly 23,000 clones; more than 80% appear just once. The top ten hold 3.5% to 5.5% of the sample. The sequencing here drew on unsorted PBMCs, taken about 5.7 years after starting antiretroviral therapy. The receptors stem from a man aged 25-45 years with HIV.

V usage is TRBV30 and J usage is TRBJ1-1; a weak D match, TRBD1 (5 bases). The CDR3 loop spans 13 amino acids. Between the trimmed V and J ends, which lost 5 bases and 4 bases, there was a span of 14 bases. Germline CDR1 reads GTSNPN; CDR2 reads SVGIG (reference sequence). For the CDR3, the DNA is TGTGCCTGGGGGGGATCAGGGTCCACTGAAGCTTTCTTT. Its protein product is CAWGGSGSTEAFF. The variable domain in full, completed from reference TRBV30 and TRBJ1-1, reads SQTIHQWPATLVQPVGSPLSLECTVEGTSNPNLYWYRQAAGRGLQLLFYSVGIGQISSEVPQNLSASRPQDRQFILSSKKLLLSDSGFYLCAWGGSGSTEAFFGQGTRLTVV.

The rearrangement links TRBV18 to TRBJ2-3; D is perhaps TRBD2 (5 bases). Germline values: CDR1 KGHSH, CDR2 LQKENI. This CDR3 spans 14 amino acids. V gave up 3 bases and J gave up 5 bases, with 12 bases separating them. The CDR3 region has the DNA TGTGCCAGCTCACCCAGGCCGGGAAAAGATACGCAGTATTTT. Translating it yields CASSPRPGKDTQYF.

The gene calls are TRBV29-1 and TRBJ2-5, with a weak D call TRBD1 (5 bases). Germline V gene data show CDR1 as SQVTM and CDR2 as ANQGSEA. V lost 2 bases and J lost 5, with 21 bases in between. The CDR3 covers 16 residues. CDR3 sequence (DNA): TGCAGCGTTGAACCCCCGGCCCCAGGGTCGAAGGAGACCCAGTACTTC. It is translated as CSVEPPAPGSKETQYF. The whole variable domain, remainder taken from reference TRBV29-1 and TRBJ2-5, is SAVISQKPSRDICQRGTSLTIQCQVDSQVTMMFWYRQQPGQSLTLIATANQGSEATYESGFVIDKFPISRPNLTFSTLTVSNMSPEDSSIYLCSVEPPAPGSKETQYFGPGTRLLVL.

This clone was detected only once. The CDR3 bases are TGTGCCAGCAGCTTGATGGCGGGAGGGCCCTCCTACAATGAGCAGTTCTTC. Its protein product is CASSLMAGGPSYNEQFF. The genes are TRBV5-4 and TRBJ2-1, with 9 bases aligning to TRBD2. Trimming at V came to 1 base and at J to 0 bases, leaving 5 bases not matched to a gene. CDR1 and CDR2 (germline): SGHNT, YYREEE (reference sequence). The CDR3 totals 17 residues. The entire variable domain, with the rest obtained from reference TRBV5-4 and TRBJ2-1, is as follows: ETGVTQSPTHLIKTRGQQVTLRCSSQSGHNTVSWYQQALGQGPQFIFQYYREEENGRGNFPPRFSGLQFPNYSSELNVNALELDDSALYLCASSLMAGGPSYNEQFFGPGTRLTVL.

The CDR3 reads CASSLGQGGNTIYF. The CDR3 nucleotides are TGTGCCAGCAGCTTAGGGCAGGGCGGAAACACCATATATTTT. The rearrangement joins TRBV7-2 to TRBJ1-3; D may be TRBD1 (5 bases). The CDR3 spans 14 residues. Germline V gene sequence: CDR1 SGHTA, CDR2 FQGNSA. V lost 1 base, J lost 4 bases, and 8 bases lay in between.

This clone has more than one count but fewer than ten. This rearrangement joins TRBV10-1 to TRBJ1-5; D possibly corresponds to TRBD1 (5 bases). V shed 6 bases and J shed 2 bases, with 5 bases lying between them. Germline loops: CDR1 WNHNN, CDR2 SYGVQD (reference sequence). This CDR3 region has 12 residues. The CDR3 DNA reads as TGCGCCAGCAGACAGGGCAATCAGCCCCAGCATTTT. Translated: CASRQGNQPQHF.

This rearrangement joins TRBV4-2 to TRBJ2-5; the match to TRBD2 covers 13 bases. The trim removed 3 bases at V and 7 bases at J, leaving 8 bases unmatched. The CDR3 loop spans 16 amino acids. Germline V gene data show CDR1 as LGHNA and CDR2 as YNFKEQ. For the CDR3, the DNA is TGTGCCAGCAGCCAGCAACTAGCGGGGGGGGTGGCGACCCAGTACTTC. Translation gives CASSQQLAGGVATQYF.

This chain links TRBV15 with TRBJ2-1; the D is unclear. The V end was cut by 9 bases, the J end by 7 bases, with 16 bases between. Germline CDR1 reads LNHNV; CDR2 reads YYDKDF (reference sequence). The CDR3 length is 13 residues. CDR3: CATGTIANNEQFF. DNA for the CDR3: TGTGCCACAGGTACGATCGCCAATAATGAGCAGTTCTTC.

This chain uses TRBV9 with TRBJ1-4; a possible D gene is TRBD1 (5 bases). Trimming took 0 bases from V and 5 from J, leaving 11 bases between them. CDR3 length equals 15 residues. The germline V gene has CDR1 SGDLS and CDR2 YYNGEE. Here the CDR3 DNA reads TGTGCCAGCAGCGTAGAGGGGATTGAGAATGAAAAACTGTTTTTT. Translating gives CASSVEGIENEKLFF.

V and J are TRBV9 and TRBJ1-1; the D gene is possibly TRBD1 (5 bases). Germline values: CDR1 SGDLS, CDR2 YYNGEE. With 7 bases removed from V and 3 bases from J, the gap between germline ends came to 19 bases. CDR3 length: 15 residues. The CDR3 nucleotides read TGTGCCAGCGGCGGGGCAGGGTCGACGGACACTGAAGCTTTCTTT. It codes for CASGGAGSTDTEAFF.

The genes are TRBV5-1 and TRBJ1-1; 8 positions agree with TRBD1. Germline V gene sequence: CDR1 SGHRS, CDR2 YFSETQ. This CDR3 has 18 residues. The V and J ends lost 4 bases and 2 bases, in that order; junction bases with no gene match: 16. The CDR3 DNA reads TGCGCCAGCAGCCATTCGAAGACAGGGGAAGCTGACAACACTGAAGCTTTCTTT. It is translated as CASSHSKTGEADNTEAFF.

The chain has TRBV5-4 and TRBJ2-7; TRBD2 matches 7 bases. CDR1 and CDR2 (germline): SGHNT, YYREEE (reference sequence). The CDR3 is made up of 13 amino acids. V trimming: 0 bases; J trimming: 7 bases; junction bases outside the gene matches: 4. This CDR3 is CASSLVGGTEQYF. CDR3 DNA sequence: TGTGCCAGCAGCTTGGTGGGGGGGACGGAGCAGTACTTC. Looking up the rest from reference TRBV5-4 and TRBJ2-7 gives the full variable domain: ETGVTQSPTHLIKTRGQQVTLRCSSQSGHNTVSWYQQALGQGPQFIFQYYREEENGRGNFPPRFSGLQFPNYSSELNVNALELDDSALYLCASSLVGGTEQYFGPGTRLTVT.

The chain couples TRBV7-3 to TRBJ2-5, with TRBD1 identical over 7 bases. V was clipped by 4 bases and J by 9 bases; unmatched bases: 17. CDR1 and CDR2 from the germline V gene are SGHTA and FQGTGA. The CDR3 spans 16 residues. CDR3 amino acids: CASSSLPLTAGGAQYF. DNA for the CDR3: TGTGCCAGCAGCTCACTTCCCCTGACTGCAGGGGGTGCCCAGTACTTC. Complete variable domain (other parts from reference TRBV7-3 and TRBJ2-5): GAGVSQTPSNKVTEKGKYVELRCDPISGHTALYWYRQSLGQGPEFLIYFQGTGAADDSGLPNDRFFAVRPEGSVSTLKIQRTERGDSAVYLCASSSLPLTAGGAQYFGPGTRLLVL.

This clone was detected only once. The V gene is TRBV19, the J gene TRBJ2-4; TRBD1 agrees at 9 bases. The CDR3 covers 17 residues. J lost 6 bases, V lost 4 bases, and 13 bases had no gene match. Germline loops: CDR1 LNHDA, CDR2 SQIVND (reference sequence). CDR3 sequence reads: CASSTASTGTGINIQYF. The CDR3 nucleotides read TGTGCCAGTAGTACAGCGTCAACCGGGACAGGGATAAACATTCAGTACTTC.

The chain couples TRBV28 to TRBJ2-4; D not certain. Trimming took 2 bases from V and 6 from J, leaving 14 bases between them. This CDR3 is built from 15 residues. The germline V gene encodes CDR1 MDHEN and CDR2 SYDVKM. The CDR3 nucleotides are TGTGCCAGCAGTTTAGGCCGGGTCCAAGGAAACATTCAGTACTTC. Protein product: CASSLGRVQGNIQYF.

The chain joins TRBV7-6 to TRBJ2-3; 10 bases align to TRBD2. V was clipped by 0 bases and J by 4 bases; unmatched bases: 16. The germline CDR1 and CDR2 sequences are SGHVS and FNYEAQ. The CDR3 runs to 20 residues. CDR3 protein: CASSLARAGGYLSPPDTQYF. DNA for the CDR3: TGTGCCAGCAGCTTAGCACGAGCGGGGGGGTATCTTTCCCCCCCAGATACGCAGTATTTT.

The genes are TRBV18 and TRBJ1-1; D is unclear. This CDR3 is 14 amino acids long. The germline V gene has CDR1 KGHSH and CDR2 LQKENI. Trimming stripped 5 bases from V and 1 base from J, with 11 bases between. The CDR3 region is CASSASLKNTEAFF. CDR3 in DNA: TGTGCCAGCTCAGCCTCTTTGAAGAACACTGAAGCTTTCTTT.

V usage is TRBV7-2 and J usage is TRBJ2-5, with a weak D call TRBD2 (6 bases). The length of the CDR3 is 15 residues. Germline V gives CDR1 SGHTA, CDR2 FQGNSA. Between the trimmed V and J ends, which lost 5 bases and 0 bases, there was a span of 13 bases. The CDR3 coding sequence is TGTGCCAGCAGCCCGGGGGACGCCGACCAAGAGACCCAGTACTTC. Translation gives CASSPGDADQETQYF.

V and J are TRBV9 and TRBJ1-2; no definite D call. Germline V gives CDR1 SGDLS, CDR2 YYNGEE. The CDR3 extends over 15 amino acids. V was trimmed by 2 bases and J by 5 bases, leaving 16 bases between them. CDR3 sequence reads: CASSVGTVAGYGYTF. The CDR3 DNA reads TGTGCCAGCAGCGTGGGAACGGTGGCGGGGTATGGCTACACCTTC.

The chain uses TRBV25-1 and TRBJ1-3; 7 positions match TRBD1. This CDR3 is 16 amino acids long. V shed 5 bases, J shed 0 bases, and the junction held 7 bases outside the gene matches. CDR1 is MGHDK and CDR2 is SYGVNS in the germline V gene. The CDR3 region is CASSPGQSYSGNTIYF. DNA of the CDR3: TGTGCCAGCAGTCCGGGACAGTCCTACTCTGGAAACACCATATATTTT.

The gene calls are TRBV5-5 and TRBJ1-2; D gene ambiguous. CDR1 SGHKS and CDR2 YYEKEE come from the germline V gene (reference sequence). The CDR3 has 16 amino acids. V lost 0 bases to trimming and J lost 0 bases, with 12 bases between them. As DNA, the CDR3 is TGTGCCAGCAGCTTGGAGGTTGGACGTACTAACTATGGCTACACCTTC. As protein: CASSLEVGRTNYGYTF.

This rearrangement joins TRBV6-5 to TRBJ2-7; the match to TRBD2 covers 7 bases. The CDR3 has 15 residues. Germline CDR1 MNHEY, CDR2 SVGAGI. V was clipped by 7 bases and J by 1 base; unmatched bases: 10. CDR3 protein: CASTKSGAPSYEQYF. The DNA of the CDR3 is TGTGCCAGCACCAAAAGCGGGGCCCCTTCCTACGAGCAGTACTTC.

CDR3 in amino acids: CASSQDMVLNEQFF. The CDR3 DNA reads TGCGCCAGCAGCCAAGATATGGTCTTAAATGAGCAGTTCTTC. This sequence joins TRBV4-3 and TRBJ2-1; the D is unclear. Germline assignment: CDR1 LGHNA and CDR2 YSLEER. This CDR3 is 14 amino acids long. Trimming cost V 0 bases and J 7 bases, with 10 bases left between them.

The chain links TRBV6-4 to TRBJ2-2; perhaps TRBD2 as D (6 bases). Per the germline V gene, CDR1 is MRHNA and CDR2 is SNTAGT. Trimming cost V 3 bases and J 7 bases, with 12 bases left between them. The CDR3 runs 14 residues. This CDR3 reads CASSERTIGGELFF. CDR3 coding DNA: TGTGCCAGCAGTGAGAGGACTATCGGCGGGGAGCTGTTTTTT.

This clone was detected only once. This rearrangement joins TRBV7-2 to TRBJ2-4; 7 bases align to TRBD2. Germline-derived CDR1 and CDR2 are SGHTA and FQGNSA. Germline trimming cut 5 bases from V and 0 bases from J; bases unmatched to any gene: 7. The CDR3 loop spans 16 amino acids. In nucleotides, the CDR3 is TGTGCCAGCAGCCCGCGGATAGCGGGAGCCAAAAACATTCAGTACTTC. This translates into CASSPRIAGAKNIQYF.

The genes are TRBV5-1 and TRBJ1-1; maybe TRBD1 (5 bases). This CDR3 is 15 amino acids long. Trimming took 0 bases from V and 1 from J, leaving 10 bases between them. Germline V lookup: CDR1 SGHRS, CDR2 YFSETQ. This CDR3 is CASSLEGRANTEAFF. CDR3 DNA: TGCGCCAGCAGCTTGGAGGGGAGGGCGAACACTGAAGCTTTCTTT.

This sequence joins TRBV19 and TRBJ2-4; 8 bases align to TRBD2. This CDR3 is built from 15 residues. Germline CDR1 LNHDA, CDR2 SQIVND (reference sequence). Unmatched junction bases numbered 5, after V lost 1 base and J lost 6 bases. The CDR3, as DNA: TGTGCCAGTAGTATAGGGGCGGGAGGCGTAAACATTCAGTACTTC. Translating gives CASSIGAGGVNIQYF.

The V call is TRBV7-9, the J call TRBJ1-4, with 8 bases matching TRBD1. J lost 6 bases, V lost 3 bases, and 6 bases had no gene match. CDR1 is SEHNR, CDR2 FQNEAQ, per germline (reference sequence). The CDR3 loop spans 15 amino acids. This CDR3 reads CASSLLRTGYEKLFF. In DNA form, the CDR3 reads TGTGCCAGCAGCTTGCTAAGGACAGGGTATGAAAAACTGTTTTTT.

The V and J genes are TRBV4-3 and TRBJ1-1; no definite D call. CDR3 length: 13 amino acids. CDR1 is LGHNA, CDR2 YSLEER, per germline. Trimming left V 5 bases short and J 0 bases short, with 7 bases between. CDR3 nucleotides: TGCGCCAGCAGCGGTTCGATGAACACTGAAGCTTTCTTT. It yields the protein CASSGSMNTEAFF.